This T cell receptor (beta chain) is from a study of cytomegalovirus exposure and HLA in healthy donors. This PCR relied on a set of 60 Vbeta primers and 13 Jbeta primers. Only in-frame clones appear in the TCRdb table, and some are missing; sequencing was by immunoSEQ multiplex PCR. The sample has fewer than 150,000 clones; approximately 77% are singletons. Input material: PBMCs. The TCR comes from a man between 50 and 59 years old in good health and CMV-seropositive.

The CDR3 DNA is TGTGCCTGGAATCTAGCGGGAGCCACAGATACGCAGTATTTT. Protein: CAWNLAGATDTQYF. V and J are TRBV30 and TRBJ2-3; 10 bases map to TRBD2. With V trimmed by 4 bases and J by 2 bases, 3 bases remained unmatched. The CDR3 contains 14 residues. Germline CDR1 GTSNPN, CDR2 SVGIG (reference sequence).